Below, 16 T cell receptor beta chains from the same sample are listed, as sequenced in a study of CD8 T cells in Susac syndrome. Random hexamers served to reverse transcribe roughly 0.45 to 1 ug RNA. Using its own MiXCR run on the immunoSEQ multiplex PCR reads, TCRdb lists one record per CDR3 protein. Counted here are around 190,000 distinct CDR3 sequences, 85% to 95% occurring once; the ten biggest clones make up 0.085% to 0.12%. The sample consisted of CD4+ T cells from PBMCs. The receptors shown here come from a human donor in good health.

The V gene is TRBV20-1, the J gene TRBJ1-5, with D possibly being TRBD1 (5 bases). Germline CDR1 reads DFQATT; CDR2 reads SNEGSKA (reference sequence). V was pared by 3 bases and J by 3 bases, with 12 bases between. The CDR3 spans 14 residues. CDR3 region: CSASFQGFNQPQHF. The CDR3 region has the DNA TGCAGTGCTAGTTTTCAGGGTTTCAATCAGCCCCAGCATTTT.

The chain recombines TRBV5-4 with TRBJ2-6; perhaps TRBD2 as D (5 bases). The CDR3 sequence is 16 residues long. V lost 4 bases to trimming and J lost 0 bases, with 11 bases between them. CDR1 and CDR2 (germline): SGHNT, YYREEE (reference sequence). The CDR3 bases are TGTGCCAGCAGCGCTGGAGGAAACTCTGGGGCCAACGTCCTGACTTTC. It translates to CASSAGGNSGANVLTF.

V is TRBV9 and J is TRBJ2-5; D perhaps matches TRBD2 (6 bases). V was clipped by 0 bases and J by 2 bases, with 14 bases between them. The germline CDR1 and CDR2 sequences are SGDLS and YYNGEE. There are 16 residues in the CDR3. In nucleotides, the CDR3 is TGTGCCAGCAGCGTAGGCCTGACGGGGAGGCAAGAGACCCAGTACTTC. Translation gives CASSVGLTGRQETQYF.

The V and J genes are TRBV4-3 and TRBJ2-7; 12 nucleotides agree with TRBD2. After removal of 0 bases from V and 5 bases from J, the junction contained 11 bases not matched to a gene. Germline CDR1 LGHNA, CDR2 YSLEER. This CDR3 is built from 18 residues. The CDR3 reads CASSQDYRPTSGSNEQYF. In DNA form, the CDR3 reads TGCGCCAGCAGCCAAGATTACCGGCCGACTAGCGGGAGTAACGAGCAGTACTTC.

In nucleotides, the CDR3 is TGTGCCAGCAGCTCTCAAGATACGCAGTATTTT. This codes for CASSSQDTQYF. V is TRBV7-2 and J is TRBJ2-3; D remains unclear. The CDR3 runs 11 residues. CDR1 is SGHTA, CDR2 FQGNSA, per germline. Deletions cut 4 bases from V and 5 bases from J, with 4 bases between.

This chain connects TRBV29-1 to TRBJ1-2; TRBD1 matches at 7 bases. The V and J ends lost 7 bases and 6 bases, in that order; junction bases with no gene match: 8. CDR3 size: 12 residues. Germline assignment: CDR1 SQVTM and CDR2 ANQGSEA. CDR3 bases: TGCAGCGGGACTACAGGGGAAAATGGCTACACCTTC. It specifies CSGTTGENGYTF. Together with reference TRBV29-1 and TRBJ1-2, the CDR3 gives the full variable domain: SAVISQKPSRDICQRGTSLTIQCQVDSQVTMMFWYRQQPGQSLTLIATANQGSEATYESGFVIDKFPISRPNLTFSTLTVSNMSPEDSSIYLCSGTTGENGYTFGSGTRLTVV.

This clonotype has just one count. The CDR3 nucleotides read TGTGCCAGCATAGGTGGGCGGCAGCGGGCTACTGAGCAGTTCTTC. This sequence encodes CASIGGRQRATEQFF. This chain joins TRBV2 and TRBJ2-1; weak D call: TRBD2 (6 bases). Looked up from germline, CDR1 is SNHLY and CDR2 is FYNNEI. This CDR3 has 15 amino acids. V gave up 7 bases and J gave up 9 bases, with 22 bases separating them.

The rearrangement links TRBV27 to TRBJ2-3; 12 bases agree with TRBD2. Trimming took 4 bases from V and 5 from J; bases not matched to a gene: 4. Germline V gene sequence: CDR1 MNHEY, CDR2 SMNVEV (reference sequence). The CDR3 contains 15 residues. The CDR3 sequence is CASSSGGLAGDTQYF. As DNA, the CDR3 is TGTGCCAGCAGTTCCGGGGGACTAGCGGGAGATACGCAGTATTTT.

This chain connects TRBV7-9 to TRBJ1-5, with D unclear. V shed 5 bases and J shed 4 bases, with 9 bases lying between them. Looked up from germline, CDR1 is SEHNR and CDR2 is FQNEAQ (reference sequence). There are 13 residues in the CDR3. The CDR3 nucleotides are TGTGCCAGCAGCGTGGGCCATAATCAGCCCCAGCATTTT. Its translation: CASSVGHNQPQHF. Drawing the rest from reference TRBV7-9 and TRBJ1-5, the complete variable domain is DTGVSQNPRHKITKRGQNVTFRCDPISEHNRLYWYRQTLGQGPEFLTYFQNEAQLEKSRLLSDRFSAERPKGSFSTLEIQRTEQGDSAMYLCASSVGHNQPQHFGDGTRLSIL.

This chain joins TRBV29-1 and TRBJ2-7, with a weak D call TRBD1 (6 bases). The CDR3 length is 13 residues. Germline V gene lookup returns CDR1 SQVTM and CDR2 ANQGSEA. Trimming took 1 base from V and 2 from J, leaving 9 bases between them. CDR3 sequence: CSVEGTATYEQYF. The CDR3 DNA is TGCAGCGTTGAAGGGACAGCCACCTACGAGCAGTACTTC.

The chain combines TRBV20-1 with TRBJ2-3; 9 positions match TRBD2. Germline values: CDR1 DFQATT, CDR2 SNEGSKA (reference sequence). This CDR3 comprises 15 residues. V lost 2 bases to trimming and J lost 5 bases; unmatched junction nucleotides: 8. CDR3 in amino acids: CSARTPGLAIDTQYF. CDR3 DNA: TGCAGTGCTAGAACACCGGGACTAGCCATAGATACGCAGTATTTT.

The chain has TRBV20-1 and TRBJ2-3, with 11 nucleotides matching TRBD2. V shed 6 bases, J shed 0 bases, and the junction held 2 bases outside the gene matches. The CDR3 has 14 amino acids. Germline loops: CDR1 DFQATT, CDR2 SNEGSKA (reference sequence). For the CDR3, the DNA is TGCAGTGCCCCTAGCGGGAGGAGCACAGATACGCAGTATTTT. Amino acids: CSAPSGRSTDTQYF.

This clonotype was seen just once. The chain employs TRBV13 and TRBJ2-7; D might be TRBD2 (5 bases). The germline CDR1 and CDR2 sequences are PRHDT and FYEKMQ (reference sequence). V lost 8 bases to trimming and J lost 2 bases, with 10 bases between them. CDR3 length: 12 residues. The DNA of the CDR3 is TGTGCCAGCGAGGGTCAAGCCTACGAGCAGTACTTC. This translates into CASEGQAYEQYF.

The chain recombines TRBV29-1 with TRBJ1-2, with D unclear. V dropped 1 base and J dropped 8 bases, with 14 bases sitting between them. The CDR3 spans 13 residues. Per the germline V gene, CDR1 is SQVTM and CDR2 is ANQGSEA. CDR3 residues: CSVEVGPASGYTF. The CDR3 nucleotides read TGCAGCGTTGAAGTCGGGCCTGCGAGCGGCTACACCTTC.

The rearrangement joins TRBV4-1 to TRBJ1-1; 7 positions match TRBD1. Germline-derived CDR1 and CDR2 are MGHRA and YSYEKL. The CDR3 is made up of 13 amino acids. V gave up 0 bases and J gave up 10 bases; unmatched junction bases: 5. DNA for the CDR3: TGCGCCAGCAGCCAAGATCGGGGACAGAGAGCTTTCTTT. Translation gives CASSQDRGQRAFF.

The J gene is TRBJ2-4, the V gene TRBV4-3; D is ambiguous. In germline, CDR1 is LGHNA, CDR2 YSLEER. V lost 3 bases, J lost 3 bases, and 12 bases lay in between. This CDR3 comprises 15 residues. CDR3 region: CASSHGYRGKNIQYF. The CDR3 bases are TGCGCCAGCAGCCACGGTTACAGAGGCAAAAACATTCAGTACTTC.